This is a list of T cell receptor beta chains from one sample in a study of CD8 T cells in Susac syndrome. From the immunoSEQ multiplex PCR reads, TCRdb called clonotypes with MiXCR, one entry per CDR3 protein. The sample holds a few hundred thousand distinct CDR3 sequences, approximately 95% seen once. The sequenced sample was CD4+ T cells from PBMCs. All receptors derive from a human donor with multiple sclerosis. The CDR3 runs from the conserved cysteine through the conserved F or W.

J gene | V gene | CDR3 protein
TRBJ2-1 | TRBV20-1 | CSAERGVYEQFF
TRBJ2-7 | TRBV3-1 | CASSQVLGIGEQYF
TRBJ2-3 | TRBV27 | CASRYRVPSDTQYF
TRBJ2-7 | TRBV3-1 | CASSPGHSISYEQYF
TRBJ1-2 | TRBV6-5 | CASSYTGLPLGYTF
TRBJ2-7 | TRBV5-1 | CASRPVGGSYEQYF
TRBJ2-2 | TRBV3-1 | CASSQRGQGHTGELFF
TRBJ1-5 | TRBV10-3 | CATGAGGANQPQHF
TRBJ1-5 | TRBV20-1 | CSAPDGGGQPQHF
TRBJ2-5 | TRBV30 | CAWNRLAERETQYF
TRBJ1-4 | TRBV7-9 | CASSEGKGPRDEKLFF
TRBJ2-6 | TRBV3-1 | CASSQTSGANVLTF
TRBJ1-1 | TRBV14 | CASTQTANTEAFF
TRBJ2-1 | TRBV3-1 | CASSPRTSGTHNEQFF
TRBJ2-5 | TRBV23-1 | CASSRQFEGRQETQYF
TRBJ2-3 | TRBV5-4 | CASSFYGTGGTQYF
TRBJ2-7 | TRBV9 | CASSEGGRVLYEQYF
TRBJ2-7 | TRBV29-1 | CSSSSGYEQYF
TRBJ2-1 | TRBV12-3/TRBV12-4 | CASSSDRGGNNEQFF
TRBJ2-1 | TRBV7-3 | CASSSQSDRDHEQFF
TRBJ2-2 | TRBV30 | CAWIGTSGNTGELFF
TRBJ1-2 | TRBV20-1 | CSAGPGSDYGYTF
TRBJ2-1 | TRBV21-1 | CASSKGGGSLYNEQFF
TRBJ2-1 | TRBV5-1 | CASSLLTQGSEQFF
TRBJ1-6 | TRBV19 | CASSISAPNNSPLHF
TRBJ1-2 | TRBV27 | CASSVTENYGYTF